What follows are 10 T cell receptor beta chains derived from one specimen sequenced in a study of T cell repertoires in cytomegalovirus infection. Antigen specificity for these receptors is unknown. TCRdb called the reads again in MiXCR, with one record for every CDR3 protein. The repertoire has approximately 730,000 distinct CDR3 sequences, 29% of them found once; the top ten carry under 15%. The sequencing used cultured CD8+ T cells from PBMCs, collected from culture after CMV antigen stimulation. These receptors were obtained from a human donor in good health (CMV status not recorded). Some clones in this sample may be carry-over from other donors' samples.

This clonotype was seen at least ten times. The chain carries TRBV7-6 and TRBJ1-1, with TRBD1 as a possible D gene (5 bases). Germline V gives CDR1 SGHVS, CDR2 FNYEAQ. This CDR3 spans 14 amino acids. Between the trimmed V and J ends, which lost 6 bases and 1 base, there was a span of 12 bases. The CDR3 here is CASSSPGRNTEAFF. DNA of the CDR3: TGTGCCAGCAGTTCTCCAGGGAGGAACACTGAAGCTTTCTTT.

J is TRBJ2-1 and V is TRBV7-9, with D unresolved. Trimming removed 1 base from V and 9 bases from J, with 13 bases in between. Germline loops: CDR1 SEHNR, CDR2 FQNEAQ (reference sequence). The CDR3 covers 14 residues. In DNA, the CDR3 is TGTGCCAGCAGCTTAGGGGTGGAAAAGAGTGAGCAGTTCTTC. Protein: CASSLGVEKSEQFF. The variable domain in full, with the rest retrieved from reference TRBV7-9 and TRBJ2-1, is DTGVSQNPRHKITKRGQNVTFRCDPISEHNRLYWYRQTLGQGPEFLTYFQNEAQLEKSRLLSDRFSAERPKGSFSTLEIQRTEQGDSAMYLCASSLGVEKSEQFFGPGTRLTVL.

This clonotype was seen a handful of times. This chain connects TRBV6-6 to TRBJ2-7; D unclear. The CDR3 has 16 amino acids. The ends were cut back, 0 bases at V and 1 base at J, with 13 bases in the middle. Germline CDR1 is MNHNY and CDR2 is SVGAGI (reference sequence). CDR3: CASSYSSQDPSYEQYF. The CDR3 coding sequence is TGTGCCAGCAGTTACTCGTCCCAGGACCCTTCCTACGAGCAGTACTTC.

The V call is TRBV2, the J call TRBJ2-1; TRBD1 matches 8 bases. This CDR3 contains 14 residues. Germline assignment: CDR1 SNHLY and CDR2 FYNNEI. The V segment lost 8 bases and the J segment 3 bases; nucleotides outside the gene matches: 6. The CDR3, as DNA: TGTGCCAGCCCCCCGGGACAGGTCTACAATGAGCAGTTCTTC. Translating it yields CASPPGQVYNEQFF.

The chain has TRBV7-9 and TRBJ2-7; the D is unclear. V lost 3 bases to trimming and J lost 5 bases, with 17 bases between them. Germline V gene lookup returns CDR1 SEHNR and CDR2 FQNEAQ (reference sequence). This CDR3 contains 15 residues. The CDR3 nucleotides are TGTGCCAGCAGCTTTACGGACCCGACGGGCAACGAGCAGTACTTC. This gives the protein CASSFTDPTGNEQYF.

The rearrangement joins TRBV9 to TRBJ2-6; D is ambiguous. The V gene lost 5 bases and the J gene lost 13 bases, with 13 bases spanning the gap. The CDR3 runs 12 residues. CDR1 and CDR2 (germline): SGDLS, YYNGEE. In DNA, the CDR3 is TGTGCCAGCAGTGCAACCCCCCAGGTCCTGACTTTC. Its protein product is CASSATPQVLTF. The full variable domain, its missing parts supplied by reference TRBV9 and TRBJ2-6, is DSGVTQTPKHLITATGQRVTLRCSPRSGDLSVYWYQQSLDQGLQFLIQYYNGEERAKGNILERFSAQQFPDLHSELNLSSLELGDSALYFCASSATPQVLTFGAGSRLTVL.

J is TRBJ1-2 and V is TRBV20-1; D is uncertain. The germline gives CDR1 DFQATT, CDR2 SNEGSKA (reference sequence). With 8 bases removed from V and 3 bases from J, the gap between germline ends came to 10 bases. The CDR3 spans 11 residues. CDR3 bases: TGCAGTACTCATACCCACTATGGCTACACCTTC. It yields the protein CSTHTHYGYTF.

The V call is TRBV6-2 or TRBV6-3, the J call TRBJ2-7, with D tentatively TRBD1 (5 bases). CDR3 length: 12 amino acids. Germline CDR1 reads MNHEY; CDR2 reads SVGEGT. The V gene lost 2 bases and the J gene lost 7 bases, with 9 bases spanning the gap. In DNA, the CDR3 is TGTGCCAGCAGTTACGAGCAGGGAGAGCAGTACGTC. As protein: CASSYEQGEQYV.

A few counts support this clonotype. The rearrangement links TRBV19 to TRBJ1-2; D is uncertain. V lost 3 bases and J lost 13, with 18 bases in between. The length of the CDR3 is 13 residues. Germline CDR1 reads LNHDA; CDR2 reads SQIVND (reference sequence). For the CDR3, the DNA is TGTGCCAGTAGTATGGACGGGGTGGCCTATCGCACCTTC. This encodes CASSMDGVAYRTF. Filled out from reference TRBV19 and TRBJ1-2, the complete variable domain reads DGGITQSPKYLFRKEGQNVTLSCEQNLNHDAMYWYRQDPGQGLRLIYYSQIVNDFQKGDIAEGYSVSREKKESFPLTVTSAQKNPTAFYLCASSMDGVAYRTFGSGTRLTVV.

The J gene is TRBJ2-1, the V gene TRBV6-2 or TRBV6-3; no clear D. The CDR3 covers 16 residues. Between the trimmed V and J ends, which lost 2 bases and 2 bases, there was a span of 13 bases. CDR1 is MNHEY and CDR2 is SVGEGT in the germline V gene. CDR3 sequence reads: CASSYKTQIPYNEQFF. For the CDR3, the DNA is TGTGCCAGCAGTTACAAGACTCAGATTCCCTACAATGAGCAGTTCTTC.